This record covers a single T cell receptor beta chain. The antigen is unknown. The sample comes from a study of cytomegalovirus exposure and HLA in healthy donors. Study conclusions and caveats: Later analysis indicated greater clonal expansion among HLA-associated TCR beta chains than among equally common other chains. A later analysis reportedly found fewer N-insertions in an Asian-associated ancestry cluster than the roughly 680-donor mean. Analysis was carried out at a later point, and it linked a missense DCLRE1C variant to TCR beta V- and J-gene trimming.

This PCR relied on a set of 60 Vbeta primers and 13 Jbeta primers. Some clones are missing from TCRdb's copy, which holds only in-frame ones; the method was immunoSEQ multiplex PCR. In total, the table holds 130,000 to 150,000 clones. The CDR3 has 15 residues. CDR1 is MNHEY, CDR2 SVGAGI, per germline. Trimming cost V 3 bases and J 4 bases; bases outside gene matches: 3. This sequence was found in a man aged 35 to 55 in good health and CMV-seronegative. Sequencing input: PBMCs. The chain has TRBV6-5 and TRBJ2-7, with 13 nucleotides matching TRBD2. The CDR3 nucleotides are TGTGCCAGCAGTTATGGGACTAGCGGGGAATACGAGCAGTACTTC. It codes for CASSYGTSGEYEQYF.